Below are 16 T cell receptor beta chains sequenced from a single sample in a study of blood T cell repertoires in COVID-19. Repertoires were generated with immunoSEQ multiplex PCR, while TCRdb's copy carries only in-frame clones and drops some. The sample holds about 260,000 clones, roughly 88% seen once. Sequencing was carried out using PBMCs or T cells enriched from blood (not recorded which). These receptors came from a woman aged 35 to 49 who had been exposed to COVID-19.

The V and J genes are TRBV7-9 and TRBJ2-1; a weak D match, TRBD2 (6 bases). V was trimmed by 6 bases and J by 2 bases, leaving 20 bases between them. The CDR3 sequence is 17 residues long. In germline, CDR1 is SEHNR, CDR2 FQNEAQ (reference sequence). The CDR3: CASRQRGTRSAYNEQFF. CDR3 nucleotides: TGTGCCAGCAGACAACGGGGGACCCGGTCGGCCTACAATGAGCAGTTCTTC.

V is TRBV19 and J is TRBJ2-2; D might be TRBD2 (6 bases). The ends were cut back, 2 bases at V and 5 bases at J, with 21 bases in the middle. The CDR3 has 18 residues. CDR1 LNHDA and CDR2 SQIVND come from the germline V gene (reference sequence). CDR3: CASSILTGARTKTGELFF. CDR3 bases: TGTGCCAGTAGTATATTGACCGGGGCCAGGACTAAGACCGGGGAGCTGTTTTTT.

V is TRBV18 and J is TRBJ2-4; 7 bases agree with TRBD1. The CDR3 spans 19 residues. Looked up from germline, CDR1 is KGHSH and CDR2 is LQKENI. V dropped 0 bases and J dropped 0; count of bases not matched to a gene: 11. CDR3 in DNA: TGTGCCAGCTCACCACCTAGCACAGGGGCCCTGCTAGCCAAAAACATTCAGTACTTC. It is translated as CASSPPSTGALLAKNIQYF.

The rearrangement joins TRBV3-1 (or the pseudogene TRBV3-2) to TRBJ1-1; a weak D match, TRBD1 (6 bases). The CDR3 consists of 14 residues. V dropped 1 base and J dropped 2 bases, with 8 bases sitting between them. From germline, CDR1 is LGHDT and CDR2 YNNKEL (reference sequence). The CDR3 DNA sequence: TGTGCCAGCAGCCAAGGACAGGCCAACACTGAAGCTTTCTTT. Its translation: CASSQGQANTEAFF.

The chain has TRBV4-3 and TRBJ2-2; weak D call: TRBD2 (7 bases). The CDR3 covers 16 residues. The germline V gene has CDR1 LGHNA and CDR2 YSLEER. Trimming cost V 4 bases and J 0 bases, with 12 bases left between them. The chain's CDR3 is CASSLSGTTNTGELFF. DNA of the CDR3: TGCGCCAGCAGCCTCAGCGGGACAACGAACACCGGGGAGCTGTTTTTT.

The rearrangement joins TRBV4-3 to TRBJ1-2; 10 nucleotides agree with TRBD1. The CDR3 spans 16 residues. Germline CDR1 LGHNA, CDR2 YSLEER. Trimming at V came to 3 bases and at J to 4 bases, leaving 8 bases not matched to a gene. This CDR3 reads CASSQRETGGLYGYTF. The CDR3 bases are TGCGCCAGCAGCCAGAGGGAGACAGGGGGCCTCTATGGCTACACCTTC.

This sequence joins TRBV4-1 and TRBJ2-7; D might be TRBD1 (5 bases). Germline CDR1 and CDR2: MGHRA and YSYEKL. V shed 4 bases and J shed 6 bases, with 25 bases lying between them. CDR3 length: 17 residues. CDR3 coding DNA: TGCGCCAGCAGCCTGATGGACCCCCATTCATTCAGGGCCGAGCAGTACTTC. Its protein product is CASSLMDPHSFRAEQYF.

The rearrangement uses TRBV2 and TRBJ2-7; 8 bases fit TRBD1. Germline CDR1 is SNHLY and CDR2 is FYNNEI. Losses at the gene ends were 8 bases for V and 4 bases for J; bases not matched to a gene: 16. This CDR3 is built from 16 residues. For the CDR3, the DNA is TGTGCCAGCTGCTCTGGGCAGGGGGCGGTGAGGTACGAGCAGTACTTC. Encoded protein: CASCSGQGAVRYEQYF.

The chain recombines TRBV30 with TRBJ2-1; 8 bases match TRBD1. J lost 7 bases, V lost 3 bases, and 11 bases had no gene match. Germline V gene sequence: CDR1 GTSNPN, CDR2 SVGIG (reference sequence). CDR3 length: 15 amino acids. The CDR3 bases are TGTGCCTGGAGCCCGACAGGGGTATGGGGGAATGAGCAGTTCTTC. This codes for CAWSPTGVWGNEQFF.

This chain links TRBV23-1 with TRBJ2-7; 7 bases are a match to TRBD1. TRBV23-1 counts as an open reading frame of uncertain function. The CDR3 totals 18 residues. V was pared by 4 bases and J by 4 bases, with 19 bases of the junction left unmatched. CDR3 loop: CASSPQSVKGAERYEQYF. CDR3 nucleotides: TGCGCCAGCAGTCCGCAATCGGTAAAGGGGGCGGAGCGGTACGAGCAGTACTTC.

The chain uses TRBV18 and TRBJ1-1, with D hard to call. V lost 4 bases and J 3 bases, leaving 6 bases between the germline ends. The CDR3 extends over 12 amino acids. CDR1 is KGHSH, CDR2 LQKENI, per germline. CDR3 sequence reads: CASSQRDTEAFF. The CDR3 nucleotides are TGTGCCAGCTCACAACGGGACACTGAAGCTTTCTTT.

This clone was counted a single time. The V and J genes are TRBV20-1 and TRBJ2-1; perhaps TRBD2 as D (6 bases). CDR1 and CDR2 from the germline V gene are DFQATT and SNEGSKA (reference sequence). Trimming shortened V by 6 bases and J by 0 bases, and 15 bases separated the two germline ends. CDR3 size: 15 residues. This chain's CDR3 is CSASSGTNSYNEQFF. Here the CDR3 DNA reads TGCAGTGCGAGTAGCGGAACGAACTCCTACAATGAGCAGTTCTTC.

This sequence joins TRBV5-5 and TRBJ2-7; D is perhaps TRBD1 (5 bases). Per germline, CDR1 SGHKS and CDR2 YYEKEE (reference sequence). The ends were cut back, 2 bases at V and 0 bases at J, with 15 bases in the middle. This CDR3 region has 16 residues. The CDR3: CASSLMSGPLSYEQYF. As DNA, the CDR3 is TGTGCCAGCAGCTTAATGTCAGGGCCTCTCTCCTACGAGCAGTACTTC.

J is TRBJ2-3 and V is TRBV5-1; no definite D call. The CDR3 sequence is 14 residues long. Germline assignment: CDR1 SGHRS and CDR2 YFSETQ. Deletions cut 1 base from V and 2 bases from J, with 8 bases between. The CDR3 DNA follows: TGCGCCAGCAGCTTGCTGAGCGACACAGATACGCAGTATTTT. Translated: CASSLLSDTDTQYF.

The DNA for the CDR3 is TGTGCCAGCAGCTTAGACGAATGGCAGGGCAGAACTGAAGCTTTCTTT. Its translation is CASSLDEWQGRTEAFF. The rearrangement links TRBV7-9 to TRBJ1-1; TRBD1 might be the D (5 bases). Trimming removed 1 base from V and 5 bases from J, with 17 bases in between. Germline V lookup: CDR1 SEHNR, CDR2 FQNEAQ (reference sequence). The CDR3 has 16 amino acids. Looking up the rest from reference TRBV7-9 and TRBJ1-1 gives the full variable domain: DTGVSQNPRHKITKRGQNVTFRCDPISEHNRLYWYRQTLGQGPEFLTYFQNEAQLEKSRLLSDRFSAERPKGSFSTLEIQRTEQGDSAMYLCASSLDEWQGRTEAFFGQGTRLTVV.

The chain combines TRBV18 with TRBJ1-1, with D possibly matching TRBD1 (5 bases). The CDR3 loop spans 14 amino acids. The V and J ends lost 5 bases and 1 base respectively, with 11 bases between them. CDR1 and CDR2 (germline): KGHSH, LQKENI. The CDR3 protein is CASSGAQGNTEAFF. In DNA form, the CDR3 reads TGTGCCAGCTCAGGAGCCCAGGGGAACACTGAAGCTTTCTTT.